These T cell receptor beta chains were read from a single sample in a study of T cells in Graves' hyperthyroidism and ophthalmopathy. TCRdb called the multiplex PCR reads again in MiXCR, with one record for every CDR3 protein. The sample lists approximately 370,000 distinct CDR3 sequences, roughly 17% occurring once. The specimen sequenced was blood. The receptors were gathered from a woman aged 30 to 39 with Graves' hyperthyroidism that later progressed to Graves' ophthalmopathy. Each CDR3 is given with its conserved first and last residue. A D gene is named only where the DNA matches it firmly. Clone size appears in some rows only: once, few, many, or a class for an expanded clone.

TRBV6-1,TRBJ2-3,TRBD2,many,TGTGCCAGCAGTTATTCAATCAGACTAGCGGGTAGCACAGATACGCAGTATTTT,CASSYSIRLAGSTDTQYF
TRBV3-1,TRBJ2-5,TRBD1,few,TGTGCCAGCAGCCAAGTTCGGACAGGGGGGAGAGAGACCCAGTACTTC,CASSQVRTGGRETQYF
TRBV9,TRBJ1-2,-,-,TGTGCCAGCAGCCCGGGGGGGAGGACGGCCTATGGCTACACCTTC,CASSPGGRTAYGYTF
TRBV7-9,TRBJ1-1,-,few,TGTGCCAGCAGCCGCGCAGGGTACACTGAAGCTTTCTTT,CASSRAGYTEAFF
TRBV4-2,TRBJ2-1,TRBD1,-,TGTGCCAGCAGCCGAAACATTGCCAGGACAGGGGCAGGCAATGAGCAGTTCTTC,CASSRNIARTGAGNEQFF
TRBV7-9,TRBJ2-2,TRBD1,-,TGTGCCAGCAGCTGGGACAGGGGGTTCGGCGGGGAGCTGTTTTTT,CASSWDRGFGGELFF
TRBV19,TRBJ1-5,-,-,TGTGCCAGTAGTATAGTCAATTACACTGCCGCGGGTCAGCCCCAGCATTTT,CASSIVNYTAAGQPQHF
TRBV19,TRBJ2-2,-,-,TGTGCCAGTAGTTTCACAGAGAACACCGGGGAGCTGTTTTTT,CASSFTENTGELFF
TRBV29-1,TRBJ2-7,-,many,TGCAGCGTAGAACAGGACAGCACCTACGAGCAGTACTTC,CSVEQDSTYEQYF
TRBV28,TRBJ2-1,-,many,TGTGCCAGCACCGAGGGAGGACCTCTTCGGGAGCAGTTCTTC,CASTEGGPLREQFF
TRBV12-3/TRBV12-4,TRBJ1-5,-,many,TGTGCCAGCAGTTTGGGGGGCTATCAGCCCCAGCATTTT,CASSLGGYQPQHF
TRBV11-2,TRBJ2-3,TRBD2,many,TGTGCCAGCAGCCGTCGACTAGCGGGAGACGGCACAGATACGCAGTATTTT,CASSRRLAGDGTDTQYF
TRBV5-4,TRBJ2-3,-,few,TGTGCCAGCAGCTTGGTGGCTCGGGGCACAGATACGCAGTATTTT,CASSLVARGTDTQYF
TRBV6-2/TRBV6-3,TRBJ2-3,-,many,TGTGCCAGCAGTTCAAACAGCCGAGATACGCAGTATTTT,CASSSNSRDTQYF
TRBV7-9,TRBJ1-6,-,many,TGTGCCAGCAGCCGGGGGTTCGGGTCCCTCCACTTT,CASSRGFGSLHF
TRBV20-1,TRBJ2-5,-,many,TGCAGTGCTTATCCGTGGGGTCAAGAGACCCAGTACTTC,CSAYPWGQETQYF
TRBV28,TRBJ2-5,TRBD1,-,TGTGCCAGCCGGTCGACAGGGGGCTACGAGACCCAGTACTTC,CASRSTGGYETQYF
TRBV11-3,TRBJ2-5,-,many,TGTGCCAGCAGCTATCACGCGGGAGAGACCCAGTACTTC,CASSYHAGETQYF
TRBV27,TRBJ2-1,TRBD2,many,TGTGCCAGCAGTTTCCCACCGGGGGGGGGTAATGAGCAGTTCTTC,CASSFPPGGGNEQFF
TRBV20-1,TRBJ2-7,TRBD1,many,TGCAGTGCCGCTGACAGGGAGCCCTACGAGCAGTACTTC,CSAADREPYEQYF
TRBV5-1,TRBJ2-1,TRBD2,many,TGCGCCAGCAGCTTGCAGCGCGGGAGCGCTTGGAATGAGCAGTTCTTC,CASSLQRGSAWNEQFF
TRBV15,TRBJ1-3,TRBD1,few,TGTGCCACCAGCAGGGACAGGGTAGAAGATGGAAACACCATATATTTT,CATSRDRVEDGNTIYF
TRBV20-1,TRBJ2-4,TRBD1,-,TGCAGTGCTAGAGATGGACAGGGGGCTGACATTCAGTACTTC,CSARDGQGADIQYF
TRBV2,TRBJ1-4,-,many,TGTGCCAGCAACCCTGACAGAGTCACTAATGAAAAACTGTTTTTT,CASNPDRVTNEKLFF
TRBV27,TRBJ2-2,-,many,TGTGCCAGCAGTTTCCGGCTAGGATCCGCCGGGGAGCTGTTTTTT,CASSFRLGSAGELFF